These 22 T cell receptor beta chains share one sample of origin, sequenced in a study of T cell responses to AZD1222 COVID-19 vaccine (dated by TCRdb to the early 2020s). The sample's time point, from its label and the paper: baseline before first vaccination. Library creation used the immunoSEQ multiplex PCR assay. TCRdb took over this immuneACCESS table, retaining in-frame rearrangements with V and J assigned. Such tables are incomplete; in checked studies, under half of the missing clones stem from an unresolved V gene, and the remainder is unexplained. Here the sample has about 150,000 clones; 75% to 90% occur a single time. The ten top clones hold over 7% of the sample. The sample consisted of peripheral blood, taken on day 0 of AZD1222 vaccination. These receptors were obtained from an adult in good health.

The chain joins TRBV20-1 to TRBJ2-1, with D hard to call. Trimming left V 6 bases short and J 10 bases short, with 13 bases between. CDR3 length: 11 amino acids. The germline V gene has CDR1 DFQATT and CDR2 SNEGSKA (reference sequence). The CDR3 spells CSAQRTEEQFF. CDR3 bases: TGCAGTGCCCAGCGAACGGAGGAGCAGTTCTTC.

The rearrangement links TRBV5-6 to TRBJ1-1; D unresolved. The ends were cut back, 1 base at V and 1 base at J, with 11 bases in the middle. Per germline, CDR1 SGHDT and CDR2 YYEEEE. This CDR3 is 15 amino acids long. The CDR3 DNA sequence: TGTGCCAGCAGCTTGTATGGGGTAACGAACACTGAAGCTTTCTTT. Residues: CASSLYGVTNTEAFF. Full variable domain (remainder filled in from reference TRBV5-6 and TRBJ1-1): DAGVTQSPTHLIKTRGQQVTLRCSPKSGHDTVSWYQQALGQGPQFIFQYYEEEERQRGNFPDRFSGHQFPNYSSELNVNALLLGDSALYLCASSLYGVTNTEAFFGQGTRLTVV.

For the CDR3, the DNA is TGTGCCAGCAGCAAAACCCGGAACAACTATGGCTACACCTTC. Translated, it gives CASSKTRNNYGYTF. The chain recombines TRBV21-1 with TRBJ1-2. TRBV21-1 is listed as a pseudogene. The CDR3 has 14 residues.

The V gene is TRBV18, the J gene TRBJ2-7; 8 nucleotides align to TRBD1. The CDR3 spans 16 residues. The V and J ends lost 0 bases and 1 base, in that order; junction bases with no gene match: 5. CDR1 and CDR2 from the germline V gene are KGHSH and LQKENI. The chain's CDR3 is CASSPPRTGRSYEQYF. CDR3 coding DNA: TGTGCCAGCTCACCACCTCGGACAGGGAGGTCCTACGAGCAGTACTTC.

The chain recombines TRBV7-9 with TRBJ2-3, with 8 bases identical to TRBD1. V shed 4 bases, J shed 3 bases, and the junction held 6 bases outside the gene matches. In germline, CDR1 is SEHNR, CDR2 FQNEAQ (reference sequence). This CDR3 comprises 15 residues. The CDR3 sequence: CASSSTGGRTDTQYF. The DNA for the CDR3 is TGTGCCAGCAGCTCCACAGGGGGGAGGACAGATACGCAGTATTTT.

This clone has only one observation. The rearrangement links TRBV3-1 (or the pseudogene TRBV3-2) to TRBJ2-5, with 7 bases identical to TRBD2. CDR3 length equals 16 residues. Looked up from germline, CDR1 is LGHDT and CDR2 is YNNKEL (reference sequence). V lost 4 bases and J lost 5; bases outside the gene matches: 13. This CDR3 reads CASSRDLSPGGETQYF. CDR3 in DNA: TGTGCCAGCAGCCGCGATCTATCGCCCGGGGGGGAGACCCAGTACTTC.

The V and J genes are TRBV6-5 and TRBJ1-3, with 9 bases identical to TRBD1. With V trimmed by 11 bases and J by 3 bases, 8 bases remained unmatched. There are 14 residues in the CDR3. CDR1 MNHEY and CDR2 SVGAGI come from the germline V gene. DNA of the CDR3: TGTGCCGGGACAGGGCGGGGTGGTGGAAACACCATATATTTT. Translated, it gives CAGTGRGGGNTIYF.

Worth noting for this clone: The junction and the germline gene differ at one end; a read error may be behind it. The same CDR3 also results from other DNA sequences found in this sample. V and J are TRBV7-2 and TRBJ2-3; 12 bases are a match to TRBD2. The CDR3 is made up of 15 amino acids. Germline values: CDR1 SGHTA, CDR2 FQGNSA. The CDR3 DNA reads TGTGCCAGCAGCCTAGCGGGGGGGCCCGAGGATACGCAGTATTTT. This encodes CASSLAGGPEDTQYF.

The chain carries TRBV5-1 and TRBJ1-3; D is perhaps TRBD1 (5 bases). Germline V CDR1 and CDR2: SGHRS, YFSETQ. Trimming stripped 0 bases from V and 0 bases from J, with 10 bases between. This CDR3 has 16 amino acids. The CDR3 sequence: CASSLVSDSSGNTIYF. CDR3 nucleotide sequence: TGCGCCAGCAGCTTGGTTTCCGACAGCTCTGGAAACACCATATATTTT.

The chain joins TRBV28 to TRBJ2-5, with 10 nucleotides matching TRBD2. The CDR3 runs to 15 residues. Trimming cost V 6 bases and J 4 bases; bases outside gene matches: 8. The germline V gene has CDR1 MDHEN and CDR2 SYDVKM. CDR3 in DNA: TGTGCCAGCAGACCATTAGCGGGGGGTTTAGAGACCCAGTACTTC. This translates into CASRPLAGGLETQYF. Complete variable domain (other parts from reference TRBV28 and TRBJ2-5): DVKVTQSSRYLVKRTGEKVFLECVQDMDHENMFWYRQDPGLGLRLIYFSYDVKMKEKGDIPEGYSVSREKKERFSLILESASTNQTSMYLCASRPLAGGLETQYFGPGTRLLVL.

The rearrangement links TRBV27 to TRBJ2-1, with D maybe TRBD2 (6 bases). The CDR3 extends over 15 amino acids. V lost 0 bases and J 4 bases, leaving 10 bases between the germline ends. Germline CDR1 MNHEY, CDR2 SMNVEV (reference sequence). The CDR3 coding sequence is TGTGCCAGCAGTTTATCGAGGACTAATTACAATGAGCAGTTCTTC. As protein: CASSLSRTNYNEQFF.

The chain joins TRBV11-2 to TRBJ1-3, with D uncertain. Trimming removed 1 base at V and 0 bases at J, with 10 bases between. The CDR3 has 16 residues. From germline, CDR1 is SGHAT and CDR2 FQNNGV. The CDR3 bases are TGTGCCAGCAGCTTAGGTACACTAAGCTCTGGAAACACCATATATTTT. It translates to CASSLGTLSSGNTIYF.

This clone was seen many times. The chain is built from TRBV28 and TRBJ1-5, with D possibly being TRBD1 (6 bases). From germline, CDR1 is MDHEN and CDR2 SYDVKM. Trimming pared 6 bases from V and 2 bases from J, leaving 11 bases between. The CDR3 loop spans 14 amino acids. As DNA, the CDR3 is TGTGCCAGCAGACAGGGATGGGGCAATCAGCCCCAGCATTTT. Residues: CASRQGWGNQPQHF.

The chain employs TRBV7-9 and TRBJ1-2, with D uncertain. CDR3 length: 12 residues. V was pared by 6 bases and J by 3 bases, with 8 bases between. The germline CDR1 and CDR2 sequences are SEHNR and FQNEAQ (reference sequence). Written as DNA, the CDR3 is TGTGCCAGCAGGCGGGAGGACTATGGCTACACCTTC. This sequence encodes CASRREDYGYTF.

The chain uses TRBV3-1 (or the pseudogene TRBV3-2) and TRBJ2-7; no clear D. Trimming removed 3 bases at V and 6 bases at J, with 9 bases between. CDR1 and CDR2 (germline): LGHDT, YNNKEL (reference sequence). The CDR3 length is 12 residues. The CDR3 DNA is TGTGCCAGCAGCCACAGCGCTGGCGAGCAGTACTTC. This translates into CASSHSAGEQYF.

The chain links TRBV6-5 to TRBJ1-3; D gene ambiguous. The CDR3 length is 13 residues. Germline CDR1 MNHEY, CDR2 SVGAGI. Deletions cut 7 bases from V and 4 bases from J, with 11 bases between. CDR3 loop: CASNTGPGNTIYF. DNA of the CDR3: TGTGCCAGCAACACCGGGCCAGGAAACACCATATATTTT.

The V gene is TRBV3-1 (or the pseudogene TRBV3-2), the J gene TRBJ1-1; D remains unclear. The germline V gene encodes CDR1 LGHDT and CDR2 YNNKEL (reference sequence). This CDR3 region has 12 residues. V was cut by 4 bases and J by 3 bases, with 6 bases left in between. Written as DNA, the CDR3 is TGTGCCAGCAGCCCAGGCCACACTGAAGCTTTCTTT. Its translation: CASSPGHTEAFF.

The gene calls are TRBV29-1 and TRBJ1-2; tentatively, D is TRBD1 (6 bases). The germline V gene encodes CDR1 SQVTM and CDR2 ANQGSEA. CDR3 length: 13 residues. V was pared by 3 bases and J by 6 bases, with 14 bases between. CDR3 coding DNA: TGCAGCGTTGAGGGGGGCTTATTGGATGGCTACACCTTC. Protein: CSVEGGLLDGYTF.

This chain links TRBV5-1 with TRBJ2-1, with 14 bases fitting TRBD2. Per germline, CDR1 SGHRS and CDR2 YFSETQ. J was trimmed by 9 bases and V by 4 bases; bases with no gene match: 6. The CDR3 is 15 residues long. The DNA of the CDR3 is TGCGCCAGCAGCCAGACTAGCGGGGGGGTTCGTGAGCAGTTCTTC. This translates into CASSQTSGGVREQFF. Together with reference TRBV5-1 and TRBJ2-1, the CDR3 gives the full variable domain: KAGVTQTPRYLIKTRGQQVTLSCSPISGHRSVSWYQQTPGQGLQFLFEYFSETQRNKGNFPGRFSGRQFSNSRSEMNVSTLELGDSALYLCASSQTSGGVREQFFGPGTRLTVL.

V is TRBV5-8 and J is TRBJ1-5; TRBD1 is a possible D gene (5 bases). V dropped 2 bases and J dropped 4 bases, with 10 bases sitting between them. The CDR3 sequence is 14 residues long. Germline V lookup: CDR1 SGHTS, CDR2 YDEGEE. For the CDR3, the DNA is TGTGCCAGCAGCTTCAGGGTTGGGAATCAGCCCCAGCATTTT. Protein sequence: CASSFRVGNQPQHF. The full variable domain, with the rest looked up from reference TRBV5-8 and TRBJ1-5, is EAGVTQSPTHLIKTRGQQATLRCSPISGHTSVYWYQQALGLGLQFLLWYDEGEERNRGNFPPRFSGRQFPNYSSELNVNALELEDSALYLCASSFRVGNQPQHFGDGTRLSIL.

The gene calls are TRBV28 and TRBJ1-1; 8 bases are a match to TRBD1. The CDR3 length is 15 residues. V shed 3 bases, J shed 4 bases, and the junction held 7 bases outside the gene matches. The germline gives CDR1 MDHEN, CDR2 SYDVKM. The CDR3 DNA sequence: TGTGCCAGCAGTTTCATGGACAGGGAAGTCACTGAAGCTTTCTTT. It codes for CASSFMDREVTEAFF.

The rearrangement links TRBV3-1 (or the pseudogene TRBV3-2) to TRBJ2-1; D is uncertain. Germline CDR1 and CDR2: LGHDT and YNNKEL (reference sequence). This CDR3 comprises 16 residues. Trimming cost V 1 base and J 0 bases, with 10 bases left between them. In DNA form, the CDR3 reads TGTGCCAGCAGCCAAGGACTTATACTCTCCTACAATGAGCAGTTCTTC. Protein: CASSQGLILSYNEQFF.